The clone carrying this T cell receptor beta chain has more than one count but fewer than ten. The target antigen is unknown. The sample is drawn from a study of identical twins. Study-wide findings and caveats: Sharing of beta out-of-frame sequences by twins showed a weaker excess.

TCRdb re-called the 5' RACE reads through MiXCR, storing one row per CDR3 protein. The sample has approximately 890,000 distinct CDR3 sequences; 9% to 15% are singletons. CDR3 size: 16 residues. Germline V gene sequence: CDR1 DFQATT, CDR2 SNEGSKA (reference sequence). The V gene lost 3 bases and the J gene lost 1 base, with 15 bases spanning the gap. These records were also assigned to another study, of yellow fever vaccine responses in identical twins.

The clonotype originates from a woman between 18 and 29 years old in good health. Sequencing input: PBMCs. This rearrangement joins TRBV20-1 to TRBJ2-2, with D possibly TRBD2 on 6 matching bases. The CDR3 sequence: CSARGPGRMNTGELFF. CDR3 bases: TGCAGTGCTAGGGGACCGGGGAGGATGAACACCGGGGAGCTGTTTTTT.